Listed below are T cell receptor beta chains from one sample, sequenced in a study of blood T cell repertoires in COVID-19. Data came from immunoSEQ multiplex PCR; TCRdb stores just in-frame clones and leaves some out. This repertoire shows 300,000 or so clones, roughly 87% found once; its top ten account for approximately 1%. The sequenced sample was PBMCs or T cells enriched from blood (not recorded which). The receptors were sampled from a woman younger than 45 who had recovered from COVID-19. CDR3s include the opening cysteine and the closing phenylalanine or tryptophan. Fields, in order: D gene, J gene, clone size, V gene, CDR3 length, CDR3 DNA, CDR3 protein. The D gene is left open where the match is weak. Clone size is shown for a subset of rows, as once, few, many or a class of expanded clone.

>TRBD1|TRBJ1-1|once|TRBV6-5|13
TGTGCCATCCGACAGGGGCAGAACACTGAAGCTTTCTTT
CAIRQGQNTEAFF
>TRBD1|TRBJ2-7|-|TRBV3-1/TRBV3-2|17
TGTGCCAGCAGCCAAGCCGGTCCGACAGGGAAATTATACGAGCAGTACTTC
CASSQAGPTGKLYEQYF
>-|TRBJ1-5|-|TRBV24-1|13
TGTGCCACCAGTGACTCGACAGATCAGCCCCAGCATTTT
CATSDSTDQPQHF
>-|TRBJ2-2|few|TRBV28|12
TGTGCCAGCAGGGGGACAACCGGGGAGCTGTTTTTT
CASRGTTGELFF
>TRBD1|TRBJ1-4|few|TRBV9|15
TGTGCCAGCAGCCCTCACAGGGGATCTAATGAAAAACTGTTTTTT
CASSPHRGSNEKLFF
>-|TRBJ2-1|-|TRBV28|16
TGTGCCAGCAGTACCCCCCAGGGACTCCACGGCGATGAGCAGTTCTTC
CASSTPQGLHGDEQFF
>TRBD1|TRBJ1-6|-|TRBV9|15
TGTGCCAGCAGCGCTCGGACAGGGTTTAATTCACCCCTCCACTTT
CASSARTGFNSPLHF
>-|TRBJ2-1|-|TRBV20-1|13
TGCAGTGCTAGTATACTGGGGCCAGAGGAGCAGTTCTTC
CSASILGPEEQFF
>-|TRBJ1-2|-|TRBV4-3|13
TGCGCCAGCAGCCGGCCGGGGAATTATGGCTACACCTTC
CASSRPGNYGYTF
>TRBD2|TRBJ2-1|-|TRBV7-2|13
TGTGCCAGCAGCTTAAGAGGGTCTAGCGGACAGTTCTTC
CASSLRGSSGQFF
>-|TRBJ1-2|-|TRBV25-1|14
TGTGCCAGCAGAATGACAGGAGTTAACTATGGCTACACCTTC
CASRMTGVNYGYTF
>-|TRBJ1-5|-|TRBV19|14
TGTGCCAGCCGGAGACCAGCCGTTGAGTCGCCCCAGCATTTT
CASRRPAVESPQHF
>-|TRBJ2-3|-|TRBV20-1|15
TGCAGTGCTAGTTTTCTAGTCCTTAGCACAGATACGCAGTATTTT
CSASFLVLSTDTQYF
>TRBD2|TRBJ2-1|-|TRBV6-5|16
TGTGCCAGCAGTTATCTTGGCGGGGGGCCGGGCAATGAGCAGTTCTTC
CASSYLGGGPGNEQFF
>-|TRBJ1-5|-|TRBV27|14
TGTGCCAGCAGTTTATTGGGGGCGGCTCAGCCCCAGCATTTT
CASSLLGAAQPQHF
>-|TRBJ2-6|-|TRBV2|13
TGTGCCAGCACAGACTCTGGGGCCAACGTCCTGACTTTC
CASTDSGANVLTF
>-|TRBJ1-2|-|TRBV28|15
TGTGCCAGCAGCCCTCTGGACAGAGCTAACTATGGCTACACCTTC
CASSPLDRANYGYTF
>TRBD2|TRBJ2-7|-|TRBV6-5|13
TGTGCCAGCAGTTACCGCGGGGGCTACGAGCAGTACTTC
CASSYRGGYEQYF
>-|TRBJ2-2|-|TRBV11-2|13
TGTGCCAGCAGCTTAGTTCGGGACGGGGAGCTGTTTTTT
CASSLVRDGELFF
>-|TRBJ1-2|once|TRBV9|14
TGTGCCAGCAGCGTGCCCCTGGGGGGTCATGGCTACACCTTC
CASSVPLGGHGYTF
>-|TRBJ2-1|-|TRBV5-1|15
TGCGCCAGCAGCCCGGAGGGGGGGACCTACAATGAGCAGTTCTTC
CASSPEGGTYNEQFF
>-|TRBJ2-2|-|TRBV7-2|14
TGTGCCAGCACGGGCAGGGTTGTTACCGGGGAGCTGTTTTTT
CASTGRVVTGELFF
>-|TRBJ2-5|-|TRBV23-1|14
TGCGCCAGCAGTCAACCACAGGACCAAGAGACCCAGTACTTC
CASSQPQDQETQYF
>TRBD1|TRBJ1-3|-|TRBV5-5|15
TGTGCCAGCAGCTTGGAACAGGGGTATGGAAACACCATATATTTT
CASSLEQGYGNTIYF
>TRBD1|TRBJ1-3|-|TRBV9|15
TGTGCCAGCAGCGCGGCAGGGGGACTTGGAAACACCATATATTTT
CASSAAGGLGNTIYF
>TRBD2|TRBJ2-3|-|TRBV23-1|15
TGCGCCAGCAGAAAAGTAGCGGGGGCCACAGATACGCAGTATTTT
CASRKVAGATDTQYF
>-|TRBJ2-6|-|TRBV24-1|15
TGTGCCACCAGTGAAGGGACTCCTGGGGCCAACGTCCTGACTTTC
CATSEGTPGANVLTF
>-|TRBJ2-5|once|TRBV6-5|11
TGTGCCAGCAGTTCGGGGGAGACCCAGTACTTC
CASSSGETQYF
>-|TRBJ1-2|-|TRBV30|13
TGTGCCTGGAGTGTACAGGTAGTTGGTAGCTACACCTTC
CAWSVQVVGSYTF
>-|TRBJ1-1|once|TRBV6-5|15
TGTGCCAGCAGGTCATTTACCCTAAATTCTGAGTTCGAGCACTTT
CASRSFTLNSEFEHF
>TRBD2|TRBJ2-7|-|TRBV5-1|18
TGCGCCAGCAGCTTGTCTAGGACTAGCGGGGGGGCTGGAGAGGAGCAGTACTTC
CASSLSRTSGGAGEEQYF
>-|TRBJ1-3|-|TRBV30|15
TGTGCCTGGAGTAACAAGGGAGGGGGTGTAAACACCATATATTTT
CAWSNKGGGVNTIYF
>-|TRBJ1-1|-|TRBV21-1|12
TGTGCCGAGGGACACGTGAACACTGAAGCTTTCTTT
CAEGHVNTEAFF
>TRBD2|TRBJ2-7|few|TRBV28|17
TGTGCCAGCAGTTTGACTAGCGGGGGGTTGGCCCTCCACGAGCAGTACTTC
CASSLTSGGLALHEQYF
>-|TRBJ1-5|-|TRBV27|14
TGTGCCAGCAGTCCCCGACAGGTCAATCAGCCCCAGCATTTT
CASSPRQVNQPQHF
>TRBD1|TRBJ2-7|few|TRBV11-2|16
TGTGCCAGCAACGAACCCGGACAGGCGAGCTCCTACGAGCAGTACTTC
CASNEPGQASSYEQYF
>TRBD1|TRBJ1-5|-|TRBV4-1|17
TGCGCCAGCAGCAAAGAGGGACAGGGGGCCTACAATCAGCCCCAGCATTTT
CASSKEGQGAYNQPQHF
>-|TRBJ1-6|-|TRBV7-9|16
TGTGCCAGCAGCTTGGCACGTGGCTCCTCCCAGTCACCCCTCCACTTT
CASSLARGSSQSPLHF
>TRBD1|TRBJ1-4|-|TRBV7-9|15
TGTGCCAGCAGTCCCTGGGACAGGAAGAATGACAAACTGTTTTTT
CASSPWDRKNDKLFF
>TRBD2|TRBJ2-2|-|TRBV7-9|15
TGTGCCAGCAGCTTATCCGGGACTAGCGGCGGGGAGCTGTTTTTT
CASSLSGTSGGELFF
>-|TRBJ2-3|-|TRBV11-3|14
TGTGCCAGCAGCCCGACCAGGAGCACAGATACGCAGTATTTT
CASSPTRSTDTQYF
>-|TRBJ2-7|-|TRBV7-2|15
TGTGCCAGCATCTATCTGGACAGTTCCTCCTACGAGCAGTACTTC
CASIYLDSSSYEQYF
>TRBD1|TRBJ2-2|once|TRBV3-1/TRBV3-2|14
TGTGCCAGCAGCCAGGACAGGGACGGCGGGGAGCTGTTTTTT
CASSQDRDGGELFF